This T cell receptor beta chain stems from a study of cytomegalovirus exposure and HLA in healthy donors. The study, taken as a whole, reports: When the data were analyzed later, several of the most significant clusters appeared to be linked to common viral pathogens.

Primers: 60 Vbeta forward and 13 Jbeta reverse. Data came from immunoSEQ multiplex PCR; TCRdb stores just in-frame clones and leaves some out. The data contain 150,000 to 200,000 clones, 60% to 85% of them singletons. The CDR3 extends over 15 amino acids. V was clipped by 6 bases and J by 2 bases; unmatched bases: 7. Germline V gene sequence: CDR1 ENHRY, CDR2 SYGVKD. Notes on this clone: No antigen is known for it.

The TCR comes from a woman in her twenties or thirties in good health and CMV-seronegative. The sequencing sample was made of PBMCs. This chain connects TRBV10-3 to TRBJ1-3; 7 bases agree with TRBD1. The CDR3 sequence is CAISHLQGPGNTIYF. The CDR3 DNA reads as TGTGCCATCAGCCACCTACAGGGGCCTGGAAACACCATATATTTT.